The clone carrying this TCR beta chain was seen at least ten times. This sample was taken from a study of human T cells and chemical hapten exposure. The time point: pre-sensitization, week 0. Treatment reported: therapeutic diphenylcyclopropenone sensitization with weekly scalp DPC. V was cut by 5 bases and J by 2 bases, with 13 bases left in between. CDR3 length equals 14 residues. Germline CDR1 reads MNHEY; CDR2 reads SVGEGT. TCRdb passed the RACE reads through MiXCR, listing each CDR3 protein once. This sample yields roughly 380,000 distinct CDR3 sequences, of which roughly 5% are seen a single time; 2.5% to 3% belongs to the top ten.

The sample here was whole blood, taken in connection with sensitization to the hapten diphenylcyclopropenone (DPC). This TCR came from a woman in her fifties or sixties with alopecia areata. Some clones in this sample may be carry-over from other donors' samples. The genes are TRBV6-2 or TRBV6-3 and TRBJ2-7; D ambiguous. For the CDR3, the DNA is TGTGCCAGCAGTCGGCCAGTTGATACCTACGAGCAGTACTTC. Protein: CASSRPVDTYEQYF.